The source of this T cell receptor beta chain is a study of CD8+CD57+ T cells in acquired aplastic anemia. Looking at the study overall: Sorted CD4+ and CD8+ cells gave a mean 3.2 ug DNA, range roughly 0.18 to 30 ug.

On this clonotype itself: Antigen unknown.

Sequencing was done on patients that had shown CD8+CD57+ cell expansion by flow cytometry. A severe acquired aplastic anemia diagnosis applied to all patients. TCR beta VDJ and CDR3 were profiled, and genomic DNA was the template. TCRdb called the reads again in MiXCR, with one record for every CDR3 protein. The sample contains about 270,000 distinct CDR3 sequences, roughly 80% of which appear only once. Findings and caveats of the study: Both patients and controls carried the same twenty-nine CD8+ CDR3 sequences.

The CDR3 sequence is 13 residues long. CDR1 and CDR2 from the germline V gene are SGHNT and YENEEA. Trimming pared 1 base from V and 5 bases from J, leaving 9 bases between. Specimen: sorted CD4+, CD8+, or CD8+CD57+ T cells (not recorded which) from PBMCs. This receptor was taken from a human donor with aplastic anemia. The V call is TRBV11-3, the J call TRBJ2-7; a possible D gene is TRBD1 (6 bases). The CDR3: CASSLGGQDEQYF. The CDR3 bases are TGTGCCAGCAGCTTAGGGGGGCAAGACGAGCAGTACTTC.